This TCR beta chain is from a study of radiotherapy plus CTLA-4 blockade in lung cancer. Study at large: An objective response was seen in 18% of patients, and disease control in less than 40%.

Broader study findings: Researchers report tumor-derived TCR clones expanding in blood after radiotherapy plus ipilimumab. Dynamics of early blood T cell clones, together with interferon-beta, were reportedly the best predictors of response.

The V gene's germline CDR1 is SGHRS and CDR2 YFSETQ. V lost 3 bases and J 6 bases, leaving 10 bases between the germline ends. The CDR3 spans 13 residues. Focal radiation was given together with CTLA-4 blockade (ipilimumab) to patients with chemo-refractory metastatic non-small-cell lung cancer. Here immunoSEQ multiplex PCR was the method, and the copy in TCRdb shows in-frame clones only, minus some. Seen here are 35,000 to 55,000 clones, roughly 67% observed once, and the top ten hold 20% to 30%. On this clone: The antigen remains undetermined.

J is TRBJ2-1 and V is TRBV5-1, with D tentatively TRBD1 (5 bases). This receptor was obtained from a human donor with non-small cell lung cancer who had a partial response to radiotherapy plus ipilimumab. This specimen was peripheral blood, taken from a patient treated with radiotherapy plus ipilimumab. CDR3 sequence reads: CASSSTTGNEQFF. DNA for the CDR3: TGCGCCAGCAGCTCTACTACAGGCAATGAGCAGTTCTTC.